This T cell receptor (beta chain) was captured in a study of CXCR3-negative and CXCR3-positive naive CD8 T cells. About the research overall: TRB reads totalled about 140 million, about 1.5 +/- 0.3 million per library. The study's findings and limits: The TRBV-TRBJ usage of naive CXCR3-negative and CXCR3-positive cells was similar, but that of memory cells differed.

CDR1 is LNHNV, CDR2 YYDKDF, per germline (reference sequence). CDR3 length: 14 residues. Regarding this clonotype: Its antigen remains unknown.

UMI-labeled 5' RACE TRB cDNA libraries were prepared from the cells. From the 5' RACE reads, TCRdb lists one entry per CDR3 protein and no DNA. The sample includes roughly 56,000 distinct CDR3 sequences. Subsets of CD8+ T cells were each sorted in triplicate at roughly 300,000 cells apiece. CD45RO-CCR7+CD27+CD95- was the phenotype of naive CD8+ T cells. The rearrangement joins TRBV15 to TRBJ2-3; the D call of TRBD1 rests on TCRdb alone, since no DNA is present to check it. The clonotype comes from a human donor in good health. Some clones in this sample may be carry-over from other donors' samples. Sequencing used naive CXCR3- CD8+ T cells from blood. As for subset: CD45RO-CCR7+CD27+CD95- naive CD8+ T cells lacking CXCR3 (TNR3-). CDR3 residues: CATSIAFQGDTQYF.